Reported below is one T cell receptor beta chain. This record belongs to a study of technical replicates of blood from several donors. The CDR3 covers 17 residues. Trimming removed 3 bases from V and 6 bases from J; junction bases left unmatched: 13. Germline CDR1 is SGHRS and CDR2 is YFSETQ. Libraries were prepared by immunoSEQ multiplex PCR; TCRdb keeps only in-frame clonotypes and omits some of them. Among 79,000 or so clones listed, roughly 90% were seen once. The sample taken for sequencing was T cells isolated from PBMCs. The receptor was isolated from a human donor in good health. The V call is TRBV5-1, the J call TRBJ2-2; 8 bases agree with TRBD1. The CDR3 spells CASSSGYRGIFAGELFF. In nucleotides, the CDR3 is TGCGCCAGCAGCTCCGGATACAGGGGGATATTCGCCGGGGAGCTGTTTTTT.